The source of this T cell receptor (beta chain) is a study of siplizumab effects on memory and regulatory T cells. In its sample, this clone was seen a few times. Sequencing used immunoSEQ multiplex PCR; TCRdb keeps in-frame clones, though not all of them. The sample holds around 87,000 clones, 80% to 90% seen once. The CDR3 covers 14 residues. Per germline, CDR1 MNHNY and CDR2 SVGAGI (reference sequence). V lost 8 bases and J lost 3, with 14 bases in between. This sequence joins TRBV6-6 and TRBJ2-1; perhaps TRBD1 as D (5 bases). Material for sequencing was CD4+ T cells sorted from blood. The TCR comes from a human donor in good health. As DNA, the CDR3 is TGTGCCAGCCTTCAAAGTAGGGGCTACAATGAGCAGTTCTTC. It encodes CASLQSRGYNEQFF.